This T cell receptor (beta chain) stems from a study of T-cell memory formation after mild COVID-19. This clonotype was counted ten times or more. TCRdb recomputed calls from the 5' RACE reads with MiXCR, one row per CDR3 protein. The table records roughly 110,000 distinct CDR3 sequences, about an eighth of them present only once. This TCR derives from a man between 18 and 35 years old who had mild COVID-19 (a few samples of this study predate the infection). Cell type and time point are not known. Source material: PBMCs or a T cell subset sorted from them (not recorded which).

The CDR3 DNA reads TGTGCCACCAGCTCCCCTCGGGGAGATACGCAGTATTTT. Residues: CATSSPRGDTQYF. The chain recombines TRBV15 with TRBJ2-3, with D perhaps TRBD2 (5 bases). The germline gives CDR1 LNHNV, CDR2 YYDKDF (reference sequence). This CDR3 comprises 13 residues. Deletions cut 5 bases from V and 5 bases from J, with 11 bases between.